The 20 T cell receptor beta chains reported below all come from one sample, sequenced in a study of OX40 agonist ivuxolimab in advanced cancers. The assay was immunoSEQ multiplex PCR, and TCRdb's table has in-frame clones only and misses some. Among around 53,000 clones listed, 85% were seen once. This material consisted of CD4+ or CD8+ T cells sorted from blood, taken in a trial of the OX40 agonist ivuxolimab. These receptors came from an adult with an advanced solid tumor such as melanoma, head and neck, liver or kidney cancer.

The chain carries TRBV27 and TRBJ2-1; 14 positions match TRBD2. V shed 1 base, J shed 6 bases, and the junction held 5 bases outside the gene matches. The germline CDR1 and CDR2 sequences are MNHEY and SMNVEV (reference sequence). The CDR3 loop spans 17 amino acids. The CDR3 spells CASSLYPGLAGANEQFF. The CDR3 DNA reads as TGTGCCAGCAGTTTATACCCGGGACTAGCGGGGGCCAATGAGCAGTTCTTC.

This clone came up a few times. The rearrangement links TRBV11-2 to TRBJ1-5; no reliable D call. The V and J ends lost 2 bases and 7 bases respectively, with 9 bases between them. This CDR3 contains 13 residues. The germline V gene has CDR1 SGHAT and CDR2 FQNNGV. The DNA for the CDR3 is TGTGCCAGCAGCTTACAGGTTTTCCAGCCCCAGCATTTT. This encodes CASSLQVFQPQHF.

The gene calls are TRBV7-9 and TRBJ1-2; unclear D gene. The CDR3 runs to 13 residues. CDR1 is SEHNR, CDR2 FQNEAQ, per germline (reference sequence). V gave up 2 bases and J gave up 1 base, with 5 bases separating them. The CDR3 bases are TGTGCCAGCAGCTTACAGATTAACTATGGCTACACCTTC. Protein sequence: CASSLQINYGYTF.

This clone came up a few times. This chain joins TRBV2 and TRBJ2-7; 9 bases match TRBD1. CDR1 SNHLY and CDR2 FYNNEI come from the germline V gene. The CDR3 is 13 residues long. Unmatched junction bases numbered 7, after V lost 9 bases and J lost 4 bases. CDR3 amino acids: CASGRTGEYEQYV. The DNA for the CDR3 is TGTGCCAGTGGGCGGACAGGGGAATACGAGCAGTACGTC.

The chain has TRBV7-9 and TRBJ1-4, with 9 bases that match TRBD1. This CDR3 has 15 amino acids. Per the germline V gene, CDR1 is SEHNR and CDR2 is FQNEAQ (reference sequence). V was clipped by 5 bases and J by 7 bases; unmatched bases: 8. DNA for the CDR3: TGTGCCAGCAGCCACAGGGACAGGGAAGCTGAAAAACTGTTTTTT. Translated, it gives CASSHRDREAEKLFF.

V usage is TRBV2 and J usage is TRBJ1-5; D call uncertain. Germline loops: CDR1 SNHLY, CDR2 FYNNEI. V was shortened by 8 bases and J by 0 bases, with 11 bases between the two germline ends. The CDR3 loop spans 14 amino acids. CDR3 in DNA: TGTGCCAGCTGTGGCCTTTATAGCAATCAGCCCCAGCATTTT. This sequence encodes CASCGLYSNQPQHF.

V and J are TRBV7-6 and TRBJ1-1; D is undetermined. Germline CDR1 is SGHVS and CDR2 is FNYEAQ. The CDR3 has 15 residues. Trimming removed 1 base from V and 0 bases from J, with 9 bases in between. CDR3 sequence reads: CASSLVPVMNTEAFF. The CDR3 nucleotides are TGTGCCAGCAGCTTAGTTCCGGTCATGAACACTGAAGCTTTCTTT.

The V call is TRBV10-3, the J call TRBJ2-7, with 13 bases fitting TRBD2. Germline V gene data show CDR1 as ENHRY and CDR2 as SYGVKD. Trimming took 6 bases from V and 4 from J; bases not matched to a gene: 9. The CDR3 runs to 16 residues. CDR3 DNA: TGTGCCATCAGCTCGCCGGGACTAGCGGGACAGTACGAGCAGTACTTC. Translation: CAISSPGLAGQYEQYF.

The chain uses TRBV6-1 and TRBJ2-7; D gene ambiguous. Germline loops: CDR1 MNHNS, CDR2 SASEGT. This CDR3 is 11 amino acids long. V lost 6 bases and J lost 3, with 6 bases in between. DNA for the CDR3: TGTGCCAGCAGAACGTTCTACGAGCAGTACGTC. Its protein is CASRTFYEQYV.

J is TRBJ2-1 and V is TRBV7-3, with D unclear. Germline V gene lookup returns CDR1 SGHTA and CDR2 FQGTGA. With 3 bases removed from V and 1 base from J, the gap between germline ends came to 10 bases. CDR3 length: 15 amino acids. The CDR3: CASSFMSGSYNEQFF. In DNA form, the CDR3 reads TGTGCCAGCAGCTTTATGTCGGGTTCCTACAATGAGCAGTTCTTC.

This chain joins TRBV6-6 and TRBJ1-2; a possible D gene is TRBD1 (6 bases). Germline values: CDR1 MNHNY, CDR2 SVGAGI (reference sequence). Trimming took 7 bases from V and 0 from J, leaving 15 bases between them. CDR3 length: 15 residues. CDR3 in DNA: TGTGCCAGCATTCGGACAGAATTAGCTAACTATGGCTACACCTTC. Protein product: CASIRTELANYGYTF.

Sample share makes this clone medium-sized. The chain recombines TRBV10-1 with TRBJ1-5, with D unresolved. Germline CDR1 WNHNN, CDR2 SYGVQD (reference sequence). V was trimmed by 3 bases and J by 6 bases, leaving 9 bases between them. CDR3 size: 13 residues. CDR3 bases: TGCGCCAGCAGTGACGGTATGAGTCAGCCCCAGCATTTT. This translates into CASSDGMSQPQHF.

The chain has TRBV7-9 and TRBJ1-5, with 7 nucleotides matching TRBD1. V gave up 4 bases and J gave up 3 bases; unmatched junction bases: 3. CDR1 and CDR2 from the germline V gene are SEHNR and FQNEAQ (reference sequence). The CDR3 sequence is 14 residues long. The CDR3 is CASSSTGINQPQHF. The CDR3 DNA follows: TGTGCCAGCAGCTCGACAGGGATCAATCAGCCCCAGCATTTT.

V is TRBV7-6 and J is TRBJ1-6, with unresolved D. The CDR3 is 15 amino acids. Trimming stripped 1 base from V and 3 bases from J, with 7 bases between. The germline V gene has CDR1 SGHVS and CDR2 FNYEAQ. CDR3: CASSLGGLYNSPLHF. The CDR3 coding sequence is TGTGCCAGCAGCTTAGGGGGTCTCTATAATTCACCCCTCCACTTT.

The chain is built from TRBV6-1 and TRBJ1-2; 10 nucleotides agree with TRBD1. Germline lookup yields CDR1 MNHNS and CDR2 SASEGT. The CDR3 sequence is 15 residues long. J gave up 4 bases and V 4 bases, and 6 bases lay outside the gene matches. The DNA of the CDR3 is TGTGCCAGCAGTGCCGACAGGGGGCCTTTCTATGGCTACACCTTC. Encoded protein: CASSADRGPFYGYTF.

V is TRBV5-8 and J is TRBJ2-7; no clear D gene. The CDR3 contains 11 residues. Trimming cost V 4 bases and J 0 bases, with 2 bases left between them. CDR1 is SGHTS, CDR2 YDEGEE, per germline. CDR3 region: CASSPSYEQYV. CDR3 nucleotides: TGTGCCAGCAGCCCCTCCTACGAGCAGTACGTC.

The chain has TRBV5-6 and TRBJ2-7; 7 bases line up with TRBD1. V trimming: 0 bases; J trimming: 3 bases; junction bases outside the gene matches: 3. Germline V CDR1 and CDR2: SGHDT, YYEEEE. CDR3 length: 14 residues. The CDR3 loop reads CASSLVAGGYEQYF. CDR3 in DNA: TGTGCCAGCAGCTTGGTCGCAGGGGGCTACGAGCAGTACTTC.

The chain has TRBV19 and TRBJ2-1; D uncertain. The CDR3 contains 13 residues. V gave up 0 bases and J gave up 2 bases, with 2 bases separating them. CDR1 and CDR2 from the germline V gene are LNHDA and SQIVND (reference sequence). The CDR3, as DNA: TGTGCCAGTAGTATAGATACCTACAATGAGCAGTTCTTC. Amino acid sequence: CASSIDTYNEQFF.

This clone was counted only a few times. The rearrangement links TRBV5-5 to TRBJ1-2, with a weak D call TRBD1 (5 bases). The CDR3 loop spans 13 amino acids. From germline, CDR1 is SGHKS and CDR2 YYEKEE (reference sequence). V dropped 1 base and J dropped 6 bases, with 10 bases sitting between them. The CDR3 loop is CASSLMGVDGYTF. The CDR3 DNA sequence: TGTGCCAGCAGCTTGATGGGGGTTGATGGCTACACCTTC.

This clone was detected only once. The sample has other DNA sequences that encode this CDR3 too. The genes are TRBV4-1 and TRBJ2-7, with 7 bases lining up with TRBD1. The CDR3 consists of 14 residues. The germline gives CDR1 MGHRA, CDR2 YSYEKL. The ends lost 1 base at V and 2 bases at J; junction bases unmatched: 2. The CDR3 loop is CASSQGTGTYEQYF. The CDR3 coding sequence is TGCGCCAGCAGCCAAGGGACAGGTACCTACGAGCAGTACTTC.